A single sample gave rise to the 10 T cell receptor beta chains below, sequenced in a study of blood T cells in healthy people across ages. Primers used in a second PCR of roughly 7 to 11 cycles were a sample-barcoded 5' primer and a J-beta primer mix. TCRdb used MiXCR to reprocess the 5' RACE reads, holding one entry per CDR3 protein. The sample has 700,000 to 1,000,000 distinct CDR3 sequences, around 43% seen once. The sequenced sample consisted of blood. The source of these receptors is a man in his fifties or sixties in good health.

The CDR3 DNA follows: TGTGCCACCCAAGGACCCTCCCACTATGGCTACACCTTC. Translating gives CATQGPSHYGYTF. The V call is TRBV6-1, the J call TRBJ1-2; D remains ambiguous. CDR3 length equals 13 residues. Trimming stripped 10 bases from V and 3 bases from J, with 15 bases between. Germline V gene sequence: CDR1 MNHNS, CDR2 SASEGT.

This clonotype was seen a handful of times. The chain joins TRBV29-1 to TRBJ2-5; D is unclear. Germline V gene data show CDR1 as SQVTM and CDR2 as ANQGSEA. Trimming removed 5 bases from V and 11 bases from J, with 12 bases in between. The CDR3 contains 10 residues. DNA of the CDR3: TGCAGCGTTTGGACGAATGAGCAGTACTTC. Encoded protein: CSVWTNEQYF.

The chain has TRBV4-3 and TRBJ1-4, with TRBD1 identical over 7 bases. V lost 1 base, J lost 6 bases, and 8 bases stayed unmatched. This CDR3 is built from 16 residues. Looked up from germline, CDR1 is LGHNA and CDR2 is YSLEER. CDR3 sequence: CASSQVNTGVDEKLFF. The CDR3, as DNA: TGCGCCAGCAGCCAAGTAAACACAGGGGTTGATGAAAAACTGTTTTTT.

J is TRBJ2-3 and V is TRBV29-1, with D possibly TRBD1 on 5 matching bases. Trimming took off 4 bases at V and 0 bases at J, with 8 bases between the two ends. Germline lookup yields CDR1 SQVTM and CDR2 ANQGSEA. CDR3 length equals 13 residues. In DNA form, the CDR3 reads TGCAGCGTTGTAACAGGTAGCACAGATACGCAGTATTTT. Its translation is CSVVTGSTDTQYF.

The rearrangement joins TRBV18 to TRBJ2-1, with D perhaps matching TRBD1 or TRBD2 (6 bases each). CDR1 and CDR2 from the germline V gene are KGHSH and LQKENI. CDR3 length: 17 amino acids. V shed 2 bases and J shed 6 bases, with 20 bases lying between them. The CDR3 sequence: CASSPARGAPDSNEQFF. In nucleotides, the CDR3 is TGTGCCAGCTCACCAGCTAGGGGGGCACCGGACAGCAATGAGCAGTTCTTC.

This chain joins TRBV28 and TRBJ2-5; D possibly corresponds to TRBD1 (6 bases). The CDR3 loop spans 16 amino acids. The ends were cut back, 6 bases at V and 5 bases at J, with 22 bases in the middle. In germline, CDR1 is MDHEN, CDR2 SYDVKM. As DNA, the CDR3 is TGTGCCAGCAGCCCCATACCGGGACACCGACAGGAGACCCAGTACTTC. Amino acids: CASSPIPGHRQETQYF.

This clonotype occurred a few times. The rearrangement uses TRBV24-1 and TRBJ1-5; D not resolved. Germline loops: CDR1 KGHDR, CDR2 SFDVKD. This CDR3 is 14 amino acids long. V lost 5 bases and J lost 6, with 13 bases in between. The CDR3 region has the DNA TGTGCCACCAGTGCCTATCCGGGAGGTCAGCCCCAGCATTTT. Its protein is CATSAYPGGQPQHF.

This chain links TRBV7-2 with TRBJ2-7; 9 bases fit TRBD2. V lost 2 bases, J lost 3 bases, and 2 bases stayed unmatched. This CDR3 is 14 amino acids long. CDR1 is SGHTA and CDR2 is FQGNSA in the germline V gene. CDR3 DNA: TGTGCCAGCAGCTTAAGAGCGGGGGGCTACGAGCAGTACTTC. Amino acids: CASSLRAGGYEQYF.

The chain has TRBV20-1 and TRBJ2-1, with TRBD2 identical over 9 bases. V trimming: 6 bases; J trimming: 5 bases; junction bases outside the gene matches: 20. Germline V gene data show CDR1 as DFQATT and CDR2 as SNEGSKA (reference sequence). This CDR3 has 18 residues. As DNA, the CDR3 is TGCAGTGCGCCCAGGGGCGGGAGGGCCCTTTTTCAGCACAATGAGCAGTTCTTC. As protein: CSAPRGGRALFQHNEQFF.

The chain combines TRBV12-3 or TRBV12-4 with TRBJ2-7; 9 bases match TRBD1. The ends lost 7 bases at V and 5 bases at J; junction bases unmatched: 6. The CDR3 is 13 amino acids. The chain's CDR3 is CASTTGGTDEQYF. Written as DNA, the CDR3 is TGTGCCAGCACCACAGGGGGCACGGACGAGCAGTACTTC.